This T cell receptor beta chain came from a study of early T cells in non-severe SARS-CoV-2 infection. TCRdb recomputed calls from the 5' RACE reads with MiXCR, one row per CDR3 protein. The sample holds about 99,000 distinct CDR3 sequences; roughly 15% are singletons and the top ten take 1.3%. Trimming removed 4 bases from V and 2 bases from J, with 8 bases in between. The germline gives CDR1 KGHSH, CDR2 LQKENI. There are 13 residues in the CDR3. This clonotype was counted ten times or more. Specimen: whole blood. This chain uses TRBV18 with TRBJ1-1; D remains unclear. The TCR sequence derives from an adult who was a healthcare worker with PCR-confirmed SARS-CoV-2 infection or an uninfected control (not recorded which). The CDR3 is CASSLRTNTEAFF. Here the CDR3 DNA reads TGTGCCAGCTCACTTAGAACTAACACTGAAGCTTTCTTT.